The rows below give T cell receptor beta chains drawn from one sample of a study of T cells after yellow fever vaccination. TCRdb re-called the 5' RACE reads with MiXCR, one entry per CDR3 protein. The sample lists around 50,000 distinct CDR3 sequences; 7.4% were seen once. The source was CD8+ T cells sorted from PBMCs, collected more than 13 days after the first yellow fever vaccination. These receptors all come from a young man who received the YFV17D yellow fever vaccine. CDR3s leave out the opening cysteine and the closing phenylalanine or tryptophan. D genes are given only for firm matches.

D: NA; V: TRBV20-1; CDR3: SARGGVFGSGNTIY
D: NA; V: TRBV15; CDR3: ATSVGREETQY
D: NA; V: TRBV6-5; CDR3: ASSYPNGLNEQF
D: TRBD1; V: TRBV6-2/TRBV6-3; CDR3: ASRRDRDRELQPQH
D: TRBD1; V: TRBV4-1; CDR3: ASSRSPGQRGNQPQH
D: TRBD1; V: TRBV7-9; CDR3: ASSIPGQPTGELF
D: NA; V: TRBV6-2/TRBV6-3; CDR3: ASTTETRHTEAF
D: NA; V: TRBV6-5; CDR3: ASSLNSEDTEAF
D: NA; V: TRBV20-1; CDR3: SAPVEVGTDTQY
D: TRBD2; V: TRBV27; CDR3: ASSARGGLYEQY
D: NA; V: TRBV5-6; CDR3: ARGYGLNTEAF
D: TRBD2; V: TRBV12-3/TRBV12-4; CDR3: ASGRAGGLNTGELF
D: TRBD1; V: TRBV29-1; CDR3: SVGQAEQF
D: NA; V: TRBV7-3; CDR3: ASSLGGSKNEQF
D: NA; V: TRBV28; CDR3: AASAALVRETQY
D: NA; V: TRBV5-1; CDR3: ASSSTTGAGANVLT
D: NA; V: TRBV7-9; CDR3: ASSFDLAEIQETQY
D: NA; V: TRBV12-3/TRBV12-4; CDR3: ASRTWQSATNEKLF
D: TRBD1; V: TRBV4-1; CDR3: ASSAGTGYYEQF
D: NA; V: TRBV9; CDR3: ASSVGRVTNEKLF
D: NA; V: TRBV7-9; CDR3: ASSPTGGSKETQY
D: TRBD2; V: TRBV3-1; CDR3: ASSQGREGLAEETQY
D: NA; V: TRBV3-1; CDR3: ASSHIGDRTDTQY
D: NA; V: TRBV12-3/TRBV12-4; CDR3: ATLGLTDTQY
D: NA; V: TRBV6-4; CDR3: ASTPGGKNTIKAPWALH